This TCR beta chain appears in the sequencing data of a study of T cell clonotyping in hematopoietic cell transplantation. Time point defined: recipient sample about 28 days before transplant, after cytoreduction. Sequencing was performed with immunoSEQ multiplex PCR; in TCRdb, only in-frame clones are kept and a portion is missing. The data show about 29,000 clones, roughly 80% seen once. Sample: peripheral blood mononuclear cells, taken before stem cell transplant. This TCR came from a woman in her twenties or thirties with chronic myeloid leukemia. Some clones in this sample may be carry-over from other donors' samples.

CDR3 amino acids: CAWSPLIQGSYTF. The CDR3 nucleotides are TGTGCCTGGAGTCCCCTTATACAGGGGAGCTACACCTTC. The chain recombines TRBV30 with TRBJ1-2; TRBD1 agrees at 7 bases. The CDR3 contains 13 residues. The V gene's germline CDR1 is GTSNPN and CDR2 SVGIG (reference sequence). The V and J ends lost 2 bases and 9 bases, in that order; junction bases with no gene match: 9.